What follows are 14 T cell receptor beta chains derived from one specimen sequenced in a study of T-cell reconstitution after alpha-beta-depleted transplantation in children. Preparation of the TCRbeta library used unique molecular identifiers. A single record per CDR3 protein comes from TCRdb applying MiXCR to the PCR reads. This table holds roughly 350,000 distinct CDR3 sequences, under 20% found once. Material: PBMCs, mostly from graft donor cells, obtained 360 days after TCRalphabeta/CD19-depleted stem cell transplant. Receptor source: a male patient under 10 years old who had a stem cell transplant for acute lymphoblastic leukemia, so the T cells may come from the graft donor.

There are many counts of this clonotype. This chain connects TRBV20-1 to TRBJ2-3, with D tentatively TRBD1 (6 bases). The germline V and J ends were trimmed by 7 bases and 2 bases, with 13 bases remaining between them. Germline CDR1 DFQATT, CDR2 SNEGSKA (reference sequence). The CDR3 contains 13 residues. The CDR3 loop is CSGGGQITDTQYF. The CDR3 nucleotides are TGCAGTGGTGGGGGACAAATCACAGATACGCAGTATTTT.

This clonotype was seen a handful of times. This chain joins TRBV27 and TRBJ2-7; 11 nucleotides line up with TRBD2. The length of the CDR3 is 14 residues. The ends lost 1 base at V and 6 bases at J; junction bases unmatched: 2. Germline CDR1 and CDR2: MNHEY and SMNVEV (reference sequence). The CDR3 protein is CASSLWLAGGEQYF. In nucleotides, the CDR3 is TGTGCCAGCAGTTTATGGCTAGCGGGAGGCGAGCAGTACTTC.

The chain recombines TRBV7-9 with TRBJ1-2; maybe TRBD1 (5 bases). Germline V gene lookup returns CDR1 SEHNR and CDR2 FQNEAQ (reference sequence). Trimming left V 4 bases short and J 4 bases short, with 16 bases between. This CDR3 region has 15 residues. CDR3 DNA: TGTGCCAGCAGCTCGTCCCAGGGACGCCGCTATGGCTACACCTTC. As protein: CASSSSQGRRYGYTF.

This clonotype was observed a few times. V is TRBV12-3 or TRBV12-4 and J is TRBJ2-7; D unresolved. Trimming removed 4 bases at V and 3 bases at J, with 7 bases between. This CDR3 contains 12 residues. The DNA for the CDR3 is TGTGCCAGCAGTTCGATTGGCTACGAGCAGTACTTC. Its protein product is CASSSIGYEQYF.

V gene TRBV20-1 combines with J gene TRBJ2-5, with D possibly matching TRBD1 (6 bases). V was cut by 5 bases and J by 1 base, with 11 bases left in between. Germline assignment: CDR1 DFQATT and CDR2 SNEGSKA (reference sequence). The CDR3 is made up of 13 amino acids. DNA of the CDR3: TGCAGTGCTCACAGGGTGTCCCAAGAGACCCAGTACTTC. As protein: CSAHRVSQETQYF.

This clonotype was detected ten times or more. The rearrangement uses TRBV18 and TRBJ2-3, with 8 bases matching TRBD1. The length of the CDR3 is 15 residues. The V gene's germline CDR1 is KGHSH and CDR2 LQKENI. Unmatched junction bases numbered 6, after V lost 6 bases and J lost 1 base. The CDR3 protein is CASSPGQVRTDTQYF. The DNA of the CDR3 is TGTGCCAGCTCGCCGGGACAGGTGCGCACAGATACGCAGTATTTT. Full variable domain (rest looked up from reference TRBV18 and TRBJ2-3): NAGVMQNPRHLVRRRGQEARLRCSPMKGHSHVYWYRQLPEEGLKFMVYLQKENIIDESGMPKERFSAEFPKEGPSILRIQQVVRGDSAAYFCASSPGQVRTDTQYFGPGTRLTVL.

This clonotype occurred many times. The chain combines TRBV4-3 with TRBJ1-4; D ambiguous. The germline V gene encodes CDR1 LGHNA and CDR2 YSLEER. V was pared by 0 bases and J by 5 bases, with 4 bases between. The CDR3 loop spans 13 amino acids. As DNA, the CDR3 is TGCGCCAGCAGCCAAGACGGAAATGAAAAACTGTTTTTT. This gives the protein CASSQDGNEKLFF.

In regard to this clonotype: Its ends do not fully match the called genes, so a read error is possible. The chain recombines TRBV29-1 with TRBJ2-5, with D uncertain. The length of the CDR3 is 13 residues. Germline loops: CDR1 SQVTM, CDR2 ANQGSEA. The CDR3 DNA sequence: TGCAGCGTTGAAGAGGCTAATCAAGAGACCCAGCACTTC. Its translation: CSVEEANQETQHF.

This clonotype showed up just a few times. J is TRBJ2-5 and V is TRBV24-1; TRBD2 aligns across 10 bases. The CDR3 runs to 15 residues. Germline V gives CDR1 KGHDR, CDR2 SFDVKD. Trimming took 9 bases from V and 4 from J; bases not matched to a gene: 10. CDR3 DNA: TGTGCCACCGCGCCCGGGACTAGCGATTTAGAGACCCAGTACTTC. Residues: CATAPGTSDLETQYF.

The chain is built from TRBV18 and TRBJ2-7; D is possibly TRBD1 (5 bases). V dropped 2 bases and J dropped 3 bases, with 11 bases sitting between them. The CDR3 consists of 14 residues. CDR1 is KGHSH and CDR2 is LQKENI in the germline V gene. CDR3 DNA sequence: TGTGCCAGCTCACCATTAAGGGGTATCTACGAGCAGTACTTC. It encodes CASSPLRGIYEQYF.

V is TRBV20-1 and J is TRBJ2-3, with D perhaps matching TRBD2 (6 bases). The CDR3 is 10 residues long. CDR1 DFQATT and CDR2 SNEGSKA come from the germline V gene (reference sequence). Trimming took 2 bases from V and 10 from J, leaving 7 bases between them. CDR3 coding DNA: TGCAGTGCTAGATCGGGGGCGCAGTATTTT. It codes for CSARSGAQYF.

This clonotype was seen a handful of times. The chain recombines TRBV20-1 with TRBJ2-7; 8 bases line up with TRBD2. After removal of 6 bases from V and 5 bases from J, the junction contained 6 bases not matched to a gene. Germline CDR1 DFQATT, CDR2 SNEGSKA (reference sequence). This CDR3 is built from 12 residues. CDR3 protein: CSAGRGRDEQYF. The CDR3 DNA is TGCAGTGCCGGGAGGGGGAGGGACGAGCAGTACTTC.

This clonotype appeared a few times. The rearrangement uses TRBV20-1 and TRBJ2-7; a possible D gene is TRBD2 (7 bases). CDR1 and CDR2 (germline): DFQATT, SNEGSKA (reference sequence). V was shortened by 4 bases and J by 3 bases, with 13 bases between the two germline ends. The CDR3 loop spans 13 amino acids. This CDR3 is CSATREGGYEQYF. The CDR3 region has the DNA TGCAGTGCTACCAGGGAGGGGGGCTACGAGCAGTACTTC.

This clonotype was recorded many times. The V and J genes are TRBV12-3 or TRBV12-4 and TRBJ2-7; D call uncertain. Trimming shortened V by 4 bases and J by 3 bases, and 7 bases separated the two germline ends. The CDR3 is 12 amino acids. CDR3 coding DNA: TGTGCCAGCAGTTCGGACCGCTACGAGCAGTACTTC. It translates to CASSSDRYEQYF.